Below are 25 T cell receptor beta chains sequenced from a single sample in a study of blood T cell repertoires in COVID-19. Libraries were prepared by immunoSEQ multiplex PCR; TCRdb keeps only in-frame clonotypes and omits some of them. The table lists 150,000 to 200,000 clones, approximately 86% of them singletons. Sequenced: peripheral blood. Receptor source: a man aged 55 to 69 with acute or convalescent COVID-19.

The chain carries TRBV18 and TRBJ1-1; D remains unclear. The CDR3 totals 13 residues. V lost 6 bases to trimming and J lost 1 base, with 9 bases between them. The germline V gene has CDR1 KGHSH and CDR2 LQKENI. The CDR3 here is CASSPYGNTEAFF. As DNA, the CDR3 is TGTGCCAGCTCCCCCTACGGGAACACTGAAGCTTTCTTT.

This clone has only one observation. CDR3 sequence reads: CASSFAGAGTGYTF. Written as DNA, the CDR3 is TGTGCCAGCAGCTTCGCCGGGGCGGGGACTGGCTACACCTTC. The rearrangement links TRBV5-4 to TRBJ1-2; the D gene is possibly TRBD1 (5 bases). The V and J ends lost 2 bases and 7 bases respectively, with 15 bases between them. Germline V gene data show CDR1 as SGHNT and CDR2 as YYREEE (reference sequence). The CDR3 is 14 amino acids.

This chain connects TRBV3-1 (or the pseudogene TRBV3-2) to TRBJ2-2; the match to TRBD2 covers 8 bases. Germline V gene sequence: CDR1 LGHDT, CDR2 YNNKEL (reference sequence). The trim removed 4 bases at V and 6 bases at J, leaving 10 bases unmatched. The CDR3 totals 16 residues. CDR3 region: CASSPALAGYPGELFF. For the CDR3, the DNA is TGTGCCAGCAGCCCCGCATTAGCGGGATACCCCGGGGAGCTGTTTTTT.

The genes are TRBV11-1 and TRBJ2-1; a possible D gene is TRBD1 (6 bases). Germline V gene sequence: CDR1 SGHAT, CDR2 FQDESV (reference sequence). V gave up 5 bases and J gave up 4 bases, with 12 bases separating them. CDR3 length equals 14 residues. This chain's CDR3 is CASSPQGQYNEQFF. CDR3 coding DNA: TGTGCCAGCAGCCCCCAGGGACAATACAATGAGCAGTTCTTC.

The chain couples TRBV2 to TRBJ2-7; TRBD2 aligns across 7 bases. The CDR3 is made up of 14 amino acids. The germline V gene encodes CDR1 SNHLY and CDR2 FYNNEI. The J segment lost 3 bases and the V segment lost 5 bases, leaving 7 bases of the junction unmatched. CDR3 sequence: CASSRSGKNYEQYF. In DNA form, the CDR3 reads TGTGCCAGCAGTAGGAGCGGGAAGAACTACGAGCAGTACTTC.

This clone has a single count. The chain has TRBV5-1 and TRBJ2-3; 11 positions match TRBD2. The CDR3 is 14 residues long. Germline CDR1 SGHRS, CDR2 YFSETQ. The trim removed 7 bases at V and 3 bases at J, leaving 4 bases unmatched. In nucleotides, the CDR3 is TGCGCCAGCCGGGGACTAGCGGCTACAGATACGCAGTATTTT. Translation: CASRGLAATDTQYF.

The chain is built from TRBV10-3 and TRBJ2-1; TRBD1 agrees at 9 bases. There are 15 residues in the CDR3. The trim removed 2 bases at V and 7 bases at J, leaving 6 bases unmatched. Germline CDR1 ENHRY, CDR2 SYGVKD. The CDR3, as DNA: TGTGCCATCAGTGAGGTCGGACAGGGGATAAATGAGCAGTTCTTC. Encoded protein: CAISEVGQGINEQFF.

CDR3 loop: CASSPDSNQPQHF. In DNA form, the CDR3 reads TGCGCCAGCAGCCCGGACAGTAATCAGCCCCAGCATTTT. The chain joins TRBV5-1 to TRBJ1-5; D is perhaps TRBD1 (6 bases). Germline CDR1 is SGHRS and CDR2 is YFSETQ. Trimming shortened V by 4 bases and J by 4 bases, and 9 bases separated the two germline ends. The CDR3 is 13 amino acids. Complete variable domain (other parts from reference TRBV5-1 and TRBJ1-5): KAGVTQTPRYLIKTRGQQVTLSCSPISGHRSVSWYQQTPGQGLQFLFEYFSETQRNKGNFPGRFSGRQFSNSRSEMNVSTLELGDSALYLCASSPDSNQPQHFGDGTRLSIL.

The V and J genes are TRBV5-1 and TRBJ2-7; perhaps TRBD1 as D (6 bases). CDR1 SGHRS and CDR2 YFSETQ come from the germline V gene. This CDR3 is built from 15 residues. V was cut by 1 base and J by 3 bases, with 14 bases left in between. The CDR3 nucleotides read TGCGCCAGCAGCTTGAAACAGGGTGTCGACTACGAGCAGTACTTC. Residues: CASSLKQGVDYEQYF.

The chain couples TRBV5-1 to TRBJ2-5; TRBD1 matches 7 bases. This CDR3 has 14 amino acids. J gave up 5 bases and V 0 bases, and 4 bases lay outside the gene matches. The germline CDR1 and CDR2 sequences are SGHRS and YFSETQ. CDR3 region: CASSLAQGDETQYF. DNA of the CDR3: TGCGCCAGCAGCTTGGCCCAGGGGGACGAGACCCAGTACTTC.

The V and J genes are TRBV12-3 or TRBV12-4 and TRBJ1-2; 11 nucleotides match TRBD1. This CDR3 has 13 residues. Trimming cost V 5 bases and J 6 bases; bases outside gene matches: 2. CDR3 region: CASSRGQGDGYTF. As DNA, the CDR3 is TGTGCCAGCAGTAGGGGACAGGGGGATGGCTACACCTTC.

J is TRBJ1-1 and V is TRBV7-3; no clear D gene. V was cut by 5 bases and J by 2 bases, with 9 bases left in between. Germline V gene data show CDR1 as SGHTA and CDR2 as FQGTGA. This CDR3 has 13 residues. The CDR3 sequence: CASSTTPNTEAFF. In nucleotides, the CDR3 is TGTGCCAGCAGCACGACACCTAACACTGAAGCTTTCTTT.

This clone was observed once. The genes are TRBV19 and TRBJ2-3; D call uncertain. Germline V gene lookup returns CDR1 LNHDA and CDR2 SQIVND (reference sequence). V shed 6 bases and J shed 3 bases, with 7 bases lying between them. CDR3 length: 12 amino acids. Here the CDR3 DNA reads TGTGCCAGTAGCCCACAGACAGATACGCAGTATTTT. Translation gives CASSPQTDTQYF.

CDR3 bases: TGTGCCACCAGCAGAGATTTCCGGGACAGGGAATTTTTT. Protein product: CATSRDFRDREFF. The rearrangement links TRBV15 to TRBJ1-4; TRBD1 agrees at 9 bases. Trimming removed 0 bases from V and 17 bases from J; junction bases left unmatched: 7. CDR3 length equals 13 residues. Germline V CDR1 and CDR2: LNHNV, YYDKDF (reference sequence).

This sequence joins TRBV19 and TRBJ2-2, with a tentative D call TRBD1 (5 bases). The CDR3 spans 15 residues. Germline CDR1 reads LNHDA; CDR2 reads SQIVND (reference sequence). V shed 6 bases and J shed 3 bases, with 14 bases lying between them. The CDR3 DNA sequence: TGTGCCAGTAGGTCCCGAATAGGGGACACCGGGGAGCTGTTTTTT. Its protein is CASRSRIGDTGELFF.

The rearrangement joins TRBV9 to TRBJ1-4, with D maybe TRBD1 (6 bases). Trimming took off 4 bases at V and 8 bases at J, with 18 bases between the two ends. Germline assignment: CDR1 SGDLS and CDR2 YYNGEE. The CDR3 extends over 15 amino acids. CDR3 coding DNA: TGTGCCAGCAGCTCAAGGGGGGGCTTGGGAGAAAAACTGTTTTTT. This sequence encodes CASSSRGGLGEKLFF.

J is TRBJ1-1 and V is TRBV29-1; possible D gene TRBD1, 6 bases. V lost 2 bases to trimming and J lost 1 base, with 8 bases between them. The CDR3 length is 13 residues. Germline lookup yields CDR1 SQVTM and CDR2 ANQGSEA. Here the CDR3 reads CSVERDTNTEAFF. The CDR3 DNA sequence: TGCAGCGTTGAAAGGGACACGAACACTGAAGCTTTCTTT. The full variable domain, its missing parts supplied by reference TRBV29-1 and TRBJ1-1, is SAVISQKPSRDICQRGTSLTIQCQVDSQVTMMFWYRQQPGQSLTLIATANQGSEATYESGFVIDKFPISRPNLTFSTLTVSNMSPEDSSIYLCSVERDTNTEAFFGQGTRLTVV.

The chain links TRBV28 to TRBJ1-2; a weak D match, TRBD1 (5 bases). Per the germline V gene, CDR1 is MDHEN and CDR2 is SYDVKM. The length of the CDR3 is 11 residues. V was cut by 7 bases and J by 8 bases, with 11 bases left in between. CDR3 coding DNA: TGTGCCAGCACCTTTCAGGGCGGCTACACCTTC. This encodes CASTFQGGYTF.

The table lists this clone with a count of one. CDR3 region: CSVSGRDGYEQYF. The DNA for the CDR3 is TGCAGCGTTAGCGGGAGAGATGGGTACGAGCAGTACTTC. The chain recombines TRBV29-1 with TRBJ2-7; the match to TRBD2 covers 8 bases. Germline CDR1 is SQVTM and CDR2 is ANQGSEA. V lost 5 bases and J lost 4; bases outside the gene matches: 7. This CDR3 is built from 13 residues.

V usage is TRBV27 and J usage is TRBJ1-5; a possible D gene is TRBD1 (6 bases). CDR1 and CDR2 (germline): MNHEY, SMNVEV (reference sequence). Trimming pared 7 bases from V and 5 bases from J, leaving 12 bases between. The CDR3 totals 13 residues. The CDR3 sequence is CASKGGPYQPQHF. The CDR3 coding sequence is TGTGCCAGCAAGGGGGGGCCGTATCAGCCCCAGCATTTT.

To note about this clone: The same CDR3 arises from other DNA sequences in this sample as well. The chain combines TRBV24-1 with TRBJ1-1; maybe TRBD1 (5 bases). Trimming left V 4 bases short and J 6 bases short, with 11 bases between. CDR1 and CDR2 from the germline V gene are KGHDR and SFDVKD. The CDR3 length is 13 residues. The CDR3 DNA reads as TGTGCCACCAGTGACCCCGGGGGGTCTGAAGCTTTCTTT. As protein: CATSDPGGSEAFF.

The genes are TRBV6-2 or TRBV6-3 and TRBJ2-1, with 12 positions matching TRBD2. Trimming took 6 bases from V and 8 from J; bases not matched to a gene: 8. Germline V gene sequence: CDR1 MNHEY, CDR2 SVGEGT. The length of the CDR3 is 15 residues. The CDR3 protein is CASSLAGGSWDEQFF. The CDR3 DNA reads TGTGCCAGCAGCCTAGCGGGAGGGTCATGGGATGAGCAGTTCTTC.

V gene TRBV4-2 combines with J gene TRBJ2-1; D may be TRBD2 (6 bases). The CDR3 has 16 residues. CDR1 and CDR2 (germline): LGHNA, YNFKEQ. V was pared by 4 bases and J by 6 bases, with 19 bases between. CDR3 loop: CASSPLSGDRGNEQFF. Written as DNA, the CDR3 is TGTGCCAGCAGCCCCCTTAGCGGAGATAGGGGCAATGAGCAGTTCTTC.

The J gene is TRBJ2-1, the V gene TRBV24-1; TRBD2 aligns across 9 bases. Germline assignment: CDR1 KGHDR and CDR2 SFDVKD. Unmatched junction bases numbered 17, after V lost 0 bases and J lost 9 bases. This CDR3 spans 19 amino acids. The CDR3 DNA is TGTGCCACCAGTGATTTGGGGGGGCGTAGGGGCGGGAGGGACTTTGAGCAGTTCTTC. This codes for CATSDLGGRRGGRDFEQFF.

The gene calls are TRBV7-9 and TRBJ2-1; 8 bases agree with TRBD1. This CDR3 contains 14 residues. Germline CDR1 reads SEHNR; CDR2 reads FQNEAQ (reference sequence). The J segment lost 6 bases and the V segment lost 2 bases, leaving 3 bases of the junction unmatched. CDR3 DNA sequence: TGTGCCAGCAGCTTACAGACAGGGGTCAATGAGCAGTTCTTC. As protein: CASSLQTGVNEQFF.